These 4 T cell receptor beta chains were sequenced from one sample in a study of neurological immune-mediated disorders. TCRdb passed the 5' RACE reads through MiXCR, listing each CDR3 protein once. The table lists 71,000 or so distinct CDR3 sequences, 5% to 6% of them singletons. Sequenced: PBMCs. The receptors stem from a woman aged 30 to 39 with multiple sclerosis.

This clonotype was seen repeatedly, ten times or more. It may be a read error: a sequence one base away is much more abundant. The V and J genes are TRBV12-3 or TRBV12-4 and TRBJ1-3, with D hard to call. This CDR3 contains 14 residues. This CDR3 is CASSLGSSGKTIYF. The CDR3 nucleotides read TGTGCCAGCAGTCTGGGCAGCTCTGGAAAAACCATATATTTT.

This clonotype was counted many times. The chain combines TRBV28 with TRBJ1-4; no definite D call. The CDR3 has 13 amino acids. V lost 7 bases and J lost 8, with 14 bases in between. Germline CDR1 is MDHEN and CDR2 is SYDVKM. Written as DNA, the CDR3 is TGTGCCAGCATCTCCCCGACACGGGAAAAACTGTTTTTT. This codes for CASISPTREKLFF.

This clonotype was found a few times. The V and J genes are TRBV20-1 and TRBJ2-7; 8 positions match TRBD1. CDR1 is DFQATT and CDR2 is SNEGSKA in the germline V gene (reference sequence). The junction had 9 bases not matched to a gene; V was cut back by 6 bases and J by 8 bases. The CDR3 has 12 amino acids. CDR3 DNA: TGCAGTGCGAGACAGGGGTTCCTCCAGCAGTACTTC. Amino acids: CSARQGFLQQYF.

This clonotype has a count of ten or more. The chain recombines TRBV20-1 with TRBJ1-2, with a weak D call TRBD1 (5 bases). This CDR3 contains 13 residues. From germline, CDR1 is DFQATT and CDR2 SNEGSKA (reference sequence). V lost 4 bases and J 4 bases, leaving 13 bases between the germline ends. This CDR3 reads CSATPQTVYGYTF. DNA of the CDR3: TGCAGTGCTACCCCCCAGACAGTCTATGGCTACACCTTC.